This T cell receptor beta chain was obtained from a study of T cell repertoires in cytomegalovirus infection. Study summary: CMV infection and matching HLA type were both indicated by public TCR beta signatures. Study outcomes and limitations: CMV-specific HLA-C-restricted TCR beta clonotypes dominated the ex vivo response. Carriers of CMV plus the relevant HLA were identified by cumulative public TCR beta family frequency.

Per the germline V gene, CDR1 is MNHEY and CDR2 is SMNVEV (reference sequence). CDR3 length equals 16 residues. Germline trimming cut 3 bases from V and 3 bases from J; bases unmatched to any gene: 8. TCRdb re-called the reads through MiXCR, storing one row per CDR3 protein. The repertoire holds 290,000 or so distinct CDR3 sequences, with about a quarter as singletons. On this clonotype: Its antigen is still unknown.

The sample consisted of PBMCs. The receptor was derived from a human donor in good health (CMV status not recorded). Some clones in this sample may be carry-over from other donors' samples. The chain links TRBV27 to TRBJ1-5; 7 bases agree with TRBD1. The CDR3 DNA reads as TGTGCCAGCAGTTTCAGTCAGGGGGTTACCAATCAGCCCCAGCATTTT. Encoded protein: CASSFSQGVTNQPQHF.